Following are 28 T cell receptor beta chains from one sample sequenced in a study of regulatory T cells in long-lasting Graves disease. Arm-PCR of CDR3 regions and iRepertoire HTBI primers were used to build TCR beta libraries. TCRdb re-derived calls from the multiplex PCR reads in MiXCR, one entry per CDR3 protein. The sample records approximately 350,000 distinct CDR3 sequences, roughly 25% being singletons. Time point: persistent/refractory GD, antithyroid drugs over 5 years with positive TRAb. PBMC-extracted RNA yielded the TCR library. The sample here was peripheral blood mononuclear cells (PBMCs), taken when the disease was refractory, from a patient treated with antithyroid drugs. These TCRs come from a woman in her thirties or forties with Graves disease.

The rearrangement joins TRBV11-2 to TRBJ2-2; 12 bases line up with TRBD2. Germline trimming cut 4 bases from V and 7 bases from J; bases unmatched to any gene: 4. The CDR3 spans 15 residues. Germline V gives CDR1 SGHAT, CDR2 FQNNGV. CDR3 residues: CASSWTSGTVGELFF. CDR3 coding DNA: TGTGCCAGCAGCTGGACTAGCGGGACGGTCGGGGAGCTGTTTTTT.

At least ten counts were recorded for this clonotype. The chain links TRBV28 to TRBJ2-7; D is perhaps TRBD1 (6 bases). Germline CDR1 MDHEN, CDR2 SYDVKM. The CDR3 is 14 residues long. V was pared by 5 bases and J by 3 bases, with 14 bases between. CDR3 nucleotide sequence: TGTGCCAGCAGTAACGCACAGGGTCTCTACGAGCAGTACTTC. Translating gives CASSNAQGLYEQYF.

This clonotype was detected ten times or more. The gene calls are TRBV6-5 and TRBJ2-7; D is possibly TRBD2 (6 bases). Germline V gene data show CDR1 as MNHEY and CDR2 as SVGAGI. V lost 0 bases, J lost 3 bases, and 12 bases lay in between. The CDR3 contains 15 residues. CDR3 bases: TGTGCCAGCAGTTACTCGACCGGGAGCGGCTACGAGCAGTACTTC. Amino acid sequence: CASSYSTGSGYEQYF.

This clonotype has a handful of counts. V usage is TRBV20-1 and J usage is TRBJ2-4, with D possibly matching TRBD1 (6 bases). The germline CDR1 and CDR2 sequences are DFQATT and SNEGSKA (reference sequence). This CDR3 spans 14 amino acids. V was shortened by 1 base and J by 4 bases, with 11 bases between the two germline ends. The CDR3 protein is CSARAKTGKNIQYF. The CDR3 region has the DNA TGCAGTGCTAGAGCCAAGACAGGAAAAAACATTCAGTACTTC.

The rearrangement joins TRBV4-1 to TRBJ1-2; D perhaps matches TRBD1 (5 bases). Germline values: CDR1 MGHRA, CDR2 YSYEKL. Trimming left V 3 bases short and J 3 bases short, with 17 bases between. The CDR3 has 16 amino acids. The CDR3 DNA sequence: TGCGCCAGCAGCCACAATCCCGGGACGGCGGACTATGGCTACACCTTC. Translated: CASSHNPGTADYGYTF.

On this clonotype itself: A read error may be the cause here, since a much bigger clone is one base away. This chain uses TRBV11-2 with TRBJ1-1; 7 bases align to TRBD1. Germline V CDR1 and CDR2: SGHAT, FQNNGV. With V trimmed by 6 bases and J by 1 base, 5 bases remained unmatched. This CDR3 is built from 14 residues. CDR3: CASRVGQTNTEAFF. As DNA, the CDR3 is TGTGCCAGCAGAGTGGGACAGACGAACACTGAAGCTTTCTTT.

This clonotype was observed at least ten times. J is TRBJ2-7 and V is TRBV28; TRBD2 matches 12 bases. J gave up 3 bases and V 8 bases, and 2 bases lay outside the gene matches. Germline V CDR1 and CDR2: MDHEN, SYDVKM. The CDR3 spans 13 residues. The CDR3 here is CASRLAGVYEQYF. CDR3 bases: TGTGCCAGCCGACTAGCGGGAGTCTACGAGCAGTACTTC.

This clonotype showed up just a few times. The chain carries TRBV20-1 and TRBJ2-3, with a weak D call TRBD2 (6 bases). V was shortened by 5 bases and J by 0 bases, with 15 bases between the two germline ends. CDR1 and CDR2 (germline): DFQATT, SNEGSKA (reference sequence). This CDR3 is 15 amino acids long. CDR3 DNA: TGCAGTGCTCCTCGGGACTCTGCTAGCACAGATACGCAGTATTTT. Its protein product is CSAPRDSASTDTQYF.

This clonotype was seen at least ten times. This chain uses TRBV28 with TRBJ2-7; 10 bases are shared with TRBD1. Trimming took 7 bases from V and 0 from J; bases not matched to a gene: 9. This CDR3 is built from 16 residues. Germline V gene sequence: CDR1 MDHEN, CDR2 SYDVKM. The CDR3 is CASKSRGQGRSYEQYF. In nucleotides, the CDR3 is TGTGCCAGCAAGTCAAGGGGACAGGGGCGCTCCTACGAGCAGTACTTC.

This clonotype was found a few times. One base away lies a much larger clone, so this may be a sequencing read error. The CDR3 DNA reads as TGTGCCAGCAGAAGACAGGGGCATAGCTACACCTTC. This codes for CASRRQGHSYTF. The chain combines TRBV2 with TRBJ1-2; TRBD1 matches 8 bases. Germline CDR1 is SNHLY and CDR2 is FYNNEI. Trimming cost V 6 bases and J 9 bases; bases outside gene matches: 6. CDR3 length: 12 amino acids. The full variable domain, with the rest looked up from reference TRBV2 and TRBJ1-2, is EPEVTQTPSHQVTQMGQEVILRCVPISNHLYFYWYRQILGQKVEFLVSFYNNEISEKSEIFDDQFSVERPDGSNFTLKIRSTKLEDSAMYFCASRRQGHSYTFGSGTRLTVV.

CDR3 loop: CASSQVGPVPPPQYF. The CDR3 DNA is TGTGCCAGCAGCCAAGTGGGACCCGTCCCCCCTCCCCAGTATTTT. The rearrangement joins TRBV13 to TRBJ2-3, with D perhaps matching TRBD1 or TRBD2 (5 bases each). Trimming cost V 5 bases and J 12 bases, with 24 bases left between them. Germline loops: CDR1 PRHDT, CDR2 FYEKMQ (reference sequence). The CDR3 sequence is 15 residues long.

The V call is TRBV30, the J call TRBJ1-1; a weak D match, TRBD1 (5 bases). The CDR3 totals 13 residues. CDR1 GTSNPN and CDR2 SVGIG come from the germline V gene (reference sequence). Deletions cut 5 bases from V and 1 base from J, with 11 bases between. CDR3 bases: TGTGCCTGGTCACAGGTGCCGAACACTGAAGCTTTCTTT. Translated, it gives CAWSQVPNTEAFF. The complete variable domain, with remaining parts taken from reference TRBV30 and TRBJ1-1, reads SQTIHQWPATLVQPVGSPLSLECTVEGTSNPNLYWYRQAAGRGLQLLFYSVGIGQISSEVPQNLSASRPQDRQFILSSKKLLLSDSGFYLCAWSQVPNTEAFFGQGTRLTVV.

In this sample, this clonotype turned up many times. The chain couples TRBV7-2 to TRBJ1-2; a weak D match, TRBD1 (6 bases). The CDR3 is made up of 14 amino acids. Trimming stripped 1 base from V and 8 bases from J, with 14 bases between. The germline V gene has CDR1 SGHTA and CDR2 FQGNSA. This chain's CDR3 is CASSLVKQGKGYTF. DNA of the CDR3: TGTGCCAGCAGCTTAGTTAAACAGGGAAAAGGCTACACCTTC.

The rearrangement uses TRBV4-1 and TRBJ2-7; weak D call: TRBD1 (5 bases). V dropped 1 base and J dropped 5 bases, with 12 bases sitting between them. The CDR3 has 14 residues. From germline, CDR1 is MGHRA and CDR2 YSYEKL. The CDR3 loop reads CASSQGPKQDEQYF. DNA for the CDR3: TGCGCCAGCAGCCAAGGGCCCAAACAGGACGAGCAGTACTTC.

This chain connects TRBV10-3 to TRBJ1-3, with D unresolved. This CDR3 is 12 amino acids long. CDR1 and CDR2 from the germline V gene are ENHRY and SYGVKD. V lost 3 bases to trimming and J lost 8 bases, with 8 bases between them. This chain's CDR3 is CAISDREDTIYF. CDR3 sequence (DNA): TGTGCCATCAGTGATAGGGAGGACACCATATATTTT.

Many counts were recorded for this clonotype. V and J are TRBV28 and TRBJ2-7; 8 nucleotides align to TRBD1. This CDR3 has 14 residues. The ends lost 5 bases at V and 4 bases at J; junction bases unmatched: 7. Germline assignment: CDR1 MDHEN and CDR2 SYDVKM. The chain's CDR3 is CASSVGQGPYEQYF. CDR3 in DNA: TGTGCCAGCAGTGTCGGACAGGGCCCGTACGAGCAGTACTTC.

This clonotype was observed many times. The chain combines TRBV12-3 or TRBV12-4 with TRBJ1-5; D call uncertain. The length of the CDR3 is 12 residues. V shed 6 bases and J shed 7 bases, with 10 bases lying between them. The CDR3 coding sequence is TGTGCCAGCAGCGAGGTCCCCCAGCCCCAGCATTTT. The encoded protein is CASSEVPQPQHF.

The chain carries TRBV19 and TRBJ1-1; 8 nucleotides line up with TRBD1. Germline trimming cut 4 bases from V and 1 base from J; bases unmatched to any gene: 8. The CDR3 is 16 residues long. From germline, CDR1 is LNHDA and CDR2 SQIVND (reference sequence). Here the CDR3 reads CASSTHQGARNTEAFF. The CDR3 coding sequence is TGTGCCAGTAGTACGCACCAGGGGGCGCGGAACACTGAAGCTTTCTTT.

This clonotype has a count of ten or more. The chain employs TRBV2 and TRBJ2-1; D is ambiguous. The CDR3 is 13 residues long. Looked up from germline, CDR1 is SNHLY and CDR2 is FYNNEI. V lost 7 bases, J lost 2 bases, and 9 bases lay in between. CDR3: CASIGRTYNEQFF. CDR3 sequence (DNA): TGTGCCAGCATTGGGCGAACCTACAATGAGCAGTTCTTC.

The rearrangement uses TRBV5-1 and TRBJ2-7, with 14 bases that match TRBD2. This CDR3 comprises 16 residues. Trimming cost V 4 bases and J 3 bases; bases outside gene matches: 6. Germline-derived CDR1 and CDR2 are SGHRS and YFSETQ. The CDR3 here is CASSPTGLAGGYEQYF. In DNA form, the CDR3 reads TGCGCCAGCAGCCCCACCGGACTAGCGGGAGGCTACGAGCAGTACTTC.

Ten or more counts support this clonotype. The V call is TRBV28, the J call TRBJ2-7; D could derive from TRBD1 or TRBD2 (5 bases each). The CDR3 has 14 residues. Germline V gene data show CDR1 as MDHEN and CDR2 as SYDVKM. The V and J ends lost 2 bases and 3 bases respectively, with 11 bases between them. The CDR3 DNA sequence: TGTGCCAGCAGTTTAGGGGGAGTAGACTACGAGCAGTACTTC. Residues: CASSLGGVDYEQYF. The whole variable domain, filled in from reference TRBV28 and TRBJ2-7, reads DVKVTQSSRYLVKRTGEKVFLECVQDMDHENMFWYRQDPGLGLRLIYFSYDVKMKEKGDIPEGYSVSREKKERFSLILESASTNQTSMYLCASSLGGVDYEQYFGPGTRLTVT.

This clonotype was detected many times. The chain joins TRBV15 to TRBJ2-7; perhaps TRBD2 as D (6 bases). Germline CDR1 and CDR2: LNHNV and YYDKDF (reference sequence). V dropped 3 bases and J dropped 1 base, with 10 bases sitting between them. This CDR3 has 14 residues. CDR3 nucleotide sequence: TGTGCCACCAGCAGGGAGGGACCTTCCTACGAGCAGTACTTC. Protein product: CATSREGPSYEQYF.

This clonotype was picked up many times. The gene calls are TRBV20-1 and TRBJ1-1; D possibly corresponds to TRBD1 (6 bases). CDR1 and CDR2 from the germline V gene are DFQATT and SNEGSKA (reference sequence). The V end lost 6 bases, the J end lost 0 bases, and 11 bases lay between the germline ends. There are 13 residues in the CDR3. CDR3 sequence reads: CSAWGRMNTEAFF. The CDR3 nucleotides are TGCAGTGCCTGGGGGCGGATGAACACTGAAGCTTTCTTT.

This sequence joins TRBV4-2 and TRBJ2-5; D perhaps matches TRBD2 (5 bases). V lost 4 bases and J 4 bases, leaving 13 bases between the germline ends. Germline V gene data show CDR1 as LGHNA and CDR2 as YNFKEQ. The CDR3 has 14 amino acids. DNA of the CDR3: TGTGCCAGCAGCCCTTGGAGGAAGGGAGAGACCCAGTACTTC. This gives the protein CASSPWRKGETQYF.

This clonotype was picked up a small number of times. The V and J genes are TRBV11-2 and TRBJ1-2; weak D call: TRBD1 (5 bases). This CDR3 has 14 residues. The V end lost 5 bases, the J end lost 2 bases, and 12 bases lay between the germline ends. Germline CDR1 SGHAT, CDR2 FQNNGV. The CDR3, as DNA: TGTGCCAGCAGCCCGTTCGGGGGGAACTATGGCTACACCTTC. It is translated as CASSPFGGNYGYTF.

This clonotype has a count of ten or more. This chain uses TRBV7-8 with TRBJ2-7, with TRBD1 matching 11 bases. The V and J ends lost 2 bases and 3 bases, in that order; junction bases with no gene match: 3. Germline V CDR1 and CDR2: SGHVS, FQNEAQ. The CDR3 length is 15 residues. The DNA of the CDR3 is TGTGCCAGCAGCTTACCGGGACAGGGGGTCTACGAGCAGTACTTC. This codes for CASSLPGQGVYEQYF.

The genes are TRBV20-1 and TRBJ1-5; no clear D. The ends were cut back, 5 bases at V and 0 bases at J, with 14 bases in the middle. Germline CDR1 DFQATT, CDR2 SNEGSKA (reference sequence). The CDR3 length is 15 residues. The CDR3 coding sequence is TGCAGTGCTTCCCCCTTAAAATATAGCAATCAGCCCCAGCATTTT. It encodes CSASPLKYSNQPQHF.

V gene TRBV3-1 combines with J gene TRBJ2-7; possible D gene TRBD2, 5 bases. Trimming cost V 4 bases and J 0 bases, with 13 bases left between them. Germline V CDR1 and CDR2: LGHDT, YNNKEL (reference sequence). CDR3 length: 15 amino acids. CDR3 bases: TGTGCCAGCAGCCTACGTAGCGATAGCTCCTACGAGCAGTACTTC. Residues: CASSLRSDSSYEQYF.